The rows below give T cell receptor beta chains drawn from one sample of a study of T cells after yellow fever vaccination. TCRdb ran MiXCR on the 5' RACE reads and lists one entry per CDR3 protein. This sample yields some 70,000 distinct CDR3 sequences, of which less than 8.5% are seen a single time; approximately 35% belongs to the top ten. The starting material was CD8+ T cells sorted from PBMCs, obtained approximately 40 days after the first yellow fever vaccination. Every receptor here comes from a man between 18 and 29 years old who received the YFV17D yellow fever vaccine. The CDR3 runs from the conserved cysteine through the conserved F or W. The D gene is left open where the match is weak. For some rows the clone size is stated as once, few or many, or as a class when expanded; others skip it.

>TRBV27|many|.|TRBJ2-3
CASSSLRTDYTDTQYF
TGTGCCAGCAGTTCCCTCCGGACAGACTACACAGATACGCAGTATTTT
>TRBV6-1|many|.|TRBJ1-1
CASSTTQNTEAFF
TGTGCCAGCAGTACAACACAGAACACTGAAGCTTTCTTT
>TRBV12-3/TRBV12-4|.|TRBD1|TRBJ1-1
CASGDGTGLFF
TGTGCCAGCGGAGACGGGACAGGGTTATTTTTT
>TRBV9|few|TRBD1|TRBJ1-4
CASSVEGGTTNEKLFF
TGTGCCAGCAGCGTAGAAGGGGGCACAACTAATGAAAAACTGTTTTTT
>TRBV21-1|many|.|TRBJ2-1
CASNPGGDLSYNEQFF
TGTGCCAGCAACCCCGGGGGGGATCTCTCCTACAATGAGCAGTTCTTC
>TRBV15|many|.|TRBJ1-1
CATSSGWGRTEAFF
TGTGCCACCAGCAGTGGATGGGGGAGGACTGAAGCTTTCTTT
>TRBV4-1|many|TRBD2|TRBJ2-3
CASSQDVAGLTDTQYF
TGCGCCAGCAGCCAAGATGTAGCGGGGCTCACAGATACGCAGTATTTT
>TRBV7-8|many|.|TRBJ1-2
CASSLYPRGDTNYGYTF
TGTGCCAGCAGCTTATACCCCAGGGGCGACACTAACTATGGCTACACCTTC
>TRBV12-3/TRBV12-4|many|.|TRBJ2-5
CASSGGCEETQYF
TGTGCCAGCAGTGGCGGGTGCGAGGAGACCCAGTACTTC
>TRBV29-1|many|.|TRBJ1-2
CSVEDQRTVNYGYTF
TGCAGCGTTGAAGATCAGCGGACAGTTAACTATGGCTACACCTTC
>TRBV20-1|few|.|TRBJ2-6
CSASDRGSGANVLTF
TGCAGTGCTAGCGATCGGGGAAGTGGGGCCAACGTCCTGACTTTC
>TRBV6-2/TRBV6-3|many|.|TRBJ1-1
CASSRGLNTEAFF
TGTGCCAGCAGCAGGGGTTTGAACACTGAAGCTTTCTTT
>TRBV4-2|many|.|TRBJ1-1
CASSQEGTTNTEAFF
TGTGCCAGCAGCCAAGAAGGAACAACGAACACTGAAGCTTTCTTT
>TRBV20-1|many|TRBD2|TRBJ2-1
CSARDALAGRLSYNEQFF
TGCAGTGCTAGAGATGCCCTAGCGGGCAGACTCTCCTACAATGAGCAGTTCTTC
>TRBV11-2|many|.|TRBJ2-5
CASSLSRGRQETQYF
TGTGCCAGCAGCTTAAGTCGGGGGCGTCAAGAGACCCAGTACTTC
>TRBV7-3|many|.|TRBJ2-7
CASSLDGYSYEQYF
TGTGCCAGCAGCTTAGACGGATACTCCTACGAGCAGTACTTC
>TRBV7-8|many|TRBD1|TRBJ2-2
CASRGTGGGSDAGELFF
TGTGCCAGCAGAGGGACAGGGGGCGGCTCGGACGCCGGGGAGCTGTTTTTT
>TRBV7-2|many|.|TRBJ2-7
CASSLRGTYEQYF
TGTGCCAGCAGCTTAAGAGGAACCTACGAGCAGTACTTC
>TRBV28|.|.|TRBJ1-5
CASSLVSNQPQHF
TGTGCCAGCAGTTTGGTTAGCAATCAGCCCCAGCATTTT
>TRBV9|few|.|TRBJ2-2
CASSPLGGTGELFF
TGTGCCAGCAGCCCCCTGGGAGGTACAGGGGAGCTGTTTTTT
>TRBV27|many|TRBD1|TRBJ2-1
CASSPMGQYNEQFF
TGTGCCAGCAGTCCCATGGGACAGTACAATGAGCAGTTCTTC
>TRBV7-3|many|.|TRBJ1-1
CASSLILGERTEAFF
TGTGCCAGCAGCTTAATATTGGGGGAGCGCACTGAAGCTTTCTTT
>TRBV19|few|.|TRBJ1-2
CASSSQAYYGYTF
TGTGCCAGTAGTTCACAGGCTTACTATGGCTACACCTTC
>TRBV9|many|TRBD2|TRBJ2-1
CASSHNGGTTYNEQFF
TGTGCCAGCAGTCACAACGGGGGGACTACCTACAATGAGCAGTTCTTC
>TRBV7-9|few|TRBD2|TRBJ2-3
CASSLVSSGYSTDTQYF
TGTGCCAGCAGCCTAGTCTCTAGCGGATACAGCACAGATACGCAGTATTTT
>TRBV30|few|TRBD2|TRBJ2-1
CAWSVTGGPSEQFF
TGTGCCTGGAGTGTTACGGGGGGGCCGAGTGAGCAGTTCTTC
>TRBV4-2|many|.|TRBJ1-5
CASSQDDPPSYNQPQHF
TGTGCCAGCAGCCAGGACGACCCACCATCCTACAATCAGCCCCAGCATTTT
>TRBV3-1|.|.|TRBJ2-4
CASTRNPLGFSYGIQYF
TGTGCCTCCACCCGTAACCCCCTGGGGTTCTCCTACGGCATTCAGTACTTC
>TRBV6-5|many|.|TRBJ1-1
CASSPLGAEAFF
TGTGCCAGCAGCCCCCTTGGTGCTGAAGCTTTCTTT
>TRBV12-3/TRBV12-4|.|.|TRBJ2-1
CASSSNSNEQFF
TGTGCCAGCAGCTCAAACAGCAATGAGCAGTTCTTC
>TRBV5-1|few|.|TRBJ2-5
CASSLEGGETQYF
TGCGCCAGCAGCTTGGAAGGGGGAGAGACCCAGTACTTC
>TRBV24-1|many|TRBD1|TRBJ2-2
CATSGTGAFLTGELFF
TGTGCCACCAGCGGGACAGGGGCCTTTTTGACCGGGGAGCTGTTTTTT
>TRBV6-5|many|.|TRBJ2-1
CASSYGFDEQFF
TGTGCCAGCAGTTACGGTTTCGATGAGCAGTTCTTC
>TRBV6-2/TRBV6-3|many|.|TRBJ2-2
CASSQTPVRTGELFF
TGTGCCAGCAGTCAAACACCGGTCAGGACCGGGGAGCTGTTTTTT
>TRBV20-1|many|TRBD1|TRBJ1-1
CSASSGGEAFF
TGCAGTGCTAGTTCAGGGGGCGAAGCTTTCTTT
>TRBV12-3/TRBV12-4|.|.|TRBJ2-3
CASSLVDTQYF
TGTGCCAGCAGTTTGGTTGATACGCAGTATTTT
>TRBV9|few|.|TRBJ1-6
CASSGGGSPLHF
TGTGCCAGCAGCGGAGGTGGATCACCCCTCCACTTT
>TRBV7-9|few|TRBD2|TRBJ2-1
CASSPPLAGAGREQFF
TGTGCCAGCAGCCCCCCCCTAGCGGGAGCTGGCAGGGAGCAGTTCTTC
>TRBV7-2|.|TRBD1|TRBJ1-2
CASSQTGLLGYTF
TGTGCCAGCAGCCAGACAGGGCTATTAGGCTACACCTTC
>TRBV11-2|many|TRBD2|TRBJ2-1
CASNSGGSYNEQFF
TGTGCCAGCAACTCGGGGGGGTCCTACAATGAGCAGTTCTTC
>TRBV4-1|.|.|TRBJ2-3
CASSQARREADTQYF
TGCGCCAGCAGCCAAGCCCGAAGGGAGGCAGATACGCAGTATTTT
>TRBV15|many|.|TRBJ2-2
CATSRELGSSTGELFF
TGTGCCACCAGCAGAGAATTAGGCTCCTCAACCGGGGAGCTGTTTTTT
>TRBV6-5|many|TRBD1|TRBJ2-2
CASSYYAGTGESGELFF
TGTGCCAGCAGTTACTACGCCGGGACAGGCGAATCCGGGGAGCTGTTTTTT
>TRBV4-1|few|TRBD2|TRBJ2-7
CASSPGTNSYEQYF
TGCGCCAGCAGCCCCGGGACTAACTCCTACGAGCAGTACTTC
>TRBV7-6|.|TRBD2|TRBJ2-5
CASSLLSGGTQYF
TGTGCCAGCAGCTTACTTAGCGGGGGAACACAATACTTC
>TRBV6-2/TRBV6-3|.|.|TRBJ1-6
CASSYSPGAPDIPLHF
TGTGCCAGCAGTTACTCTCCAGGGGCCCCCGATATCCCCCTCCACTTT
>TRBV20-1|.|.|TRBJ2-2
CSAPATGELFF
TGCAGTGCTCCTGCCACCGGGGAGCTGTTTTTT
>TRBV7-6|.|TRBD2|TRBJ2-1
CASSSTRGGSYNEQFF
TGTGCCAGCAGCTCCACCCGCGGGGGGTCCTACAATGAGCAGTTCTTC
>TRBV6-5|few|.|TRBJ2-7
CASSYVKSSYEQYF
TGTGCCAGCAGTTACGTCAAGAGCTCCTACGAGCAGTACTTC
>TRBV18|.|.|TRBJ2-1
CASSPRPTMVVYNEQFF
TGTGCCAGCTCACCACGCCCAACCATGGTCGTCTACAATGAGCAGTTCTTC
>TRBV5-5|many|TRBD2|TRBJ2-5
CASSPGLAGVETQYF
TGTGCCAGCAGCCCAGGACTAGCGGGGGTGGAGACCCAGTACTTC
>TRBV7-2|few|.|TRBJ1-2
CASSSYGYTF
TGTGCCAGCAGCTCGTATGGCTACACCTTC
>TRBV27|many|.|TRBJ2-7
CASSFTGSGNEQYF
TGTGCCAGCAGTTTCACAGGGAGTGGAAACGAGCAGTACTTC
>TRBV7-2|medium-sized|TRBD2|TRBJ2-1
CASSFGLAGGNEQFF
TGTGCCAGCAGTTTCGGACTAGCGGGTGGGAATGAGCAGTTCTTC
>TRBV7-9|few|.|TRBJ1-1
CASTRKGYMNTEAFF
TGTGCCAGCACCAGAAAGGGCTACATGAACACTGAAGCTTTCTTT